Included here is one TCR beta chain sequence, with context. The germline gene is not matched at one end of the junction; a read error may be the cause. The same CDR3 is also encoded by other DNA sequences in this sample. The sample comes from a study of blood T cell repertoires in COVID-19. Study-level information: Sites across the United States, Italy and Spain contributed samples from acute and convalescent COVID-19. T cells, B-cell-depleted T cells, or PBMCs provided the cDNA or gDNA that served as material.

Germline lookup yields CDR1 SGHKS and CDR2 YYEKEE (reference sequence). CDR3 length equals 14 residues. Sequenced by immunoSEQ multiplex PCR; TCRdb stores in-frame clones only, minus some. This sample has around 140,000 clones, with approximately 90% found just once. The sequence came from a man aged 65-85 years with active COVID-19. Material for sequencing was peripheral blood. J is TRBJ2-7 and V is TRBV5-5, with 7 bases fitting TRBD1. CDR3 bases: TGTGCCAGCAGCTCCTTGACAGGGCCTTACGAACAGTACTTC. Translating gives CASSSLTGPYEQYF.